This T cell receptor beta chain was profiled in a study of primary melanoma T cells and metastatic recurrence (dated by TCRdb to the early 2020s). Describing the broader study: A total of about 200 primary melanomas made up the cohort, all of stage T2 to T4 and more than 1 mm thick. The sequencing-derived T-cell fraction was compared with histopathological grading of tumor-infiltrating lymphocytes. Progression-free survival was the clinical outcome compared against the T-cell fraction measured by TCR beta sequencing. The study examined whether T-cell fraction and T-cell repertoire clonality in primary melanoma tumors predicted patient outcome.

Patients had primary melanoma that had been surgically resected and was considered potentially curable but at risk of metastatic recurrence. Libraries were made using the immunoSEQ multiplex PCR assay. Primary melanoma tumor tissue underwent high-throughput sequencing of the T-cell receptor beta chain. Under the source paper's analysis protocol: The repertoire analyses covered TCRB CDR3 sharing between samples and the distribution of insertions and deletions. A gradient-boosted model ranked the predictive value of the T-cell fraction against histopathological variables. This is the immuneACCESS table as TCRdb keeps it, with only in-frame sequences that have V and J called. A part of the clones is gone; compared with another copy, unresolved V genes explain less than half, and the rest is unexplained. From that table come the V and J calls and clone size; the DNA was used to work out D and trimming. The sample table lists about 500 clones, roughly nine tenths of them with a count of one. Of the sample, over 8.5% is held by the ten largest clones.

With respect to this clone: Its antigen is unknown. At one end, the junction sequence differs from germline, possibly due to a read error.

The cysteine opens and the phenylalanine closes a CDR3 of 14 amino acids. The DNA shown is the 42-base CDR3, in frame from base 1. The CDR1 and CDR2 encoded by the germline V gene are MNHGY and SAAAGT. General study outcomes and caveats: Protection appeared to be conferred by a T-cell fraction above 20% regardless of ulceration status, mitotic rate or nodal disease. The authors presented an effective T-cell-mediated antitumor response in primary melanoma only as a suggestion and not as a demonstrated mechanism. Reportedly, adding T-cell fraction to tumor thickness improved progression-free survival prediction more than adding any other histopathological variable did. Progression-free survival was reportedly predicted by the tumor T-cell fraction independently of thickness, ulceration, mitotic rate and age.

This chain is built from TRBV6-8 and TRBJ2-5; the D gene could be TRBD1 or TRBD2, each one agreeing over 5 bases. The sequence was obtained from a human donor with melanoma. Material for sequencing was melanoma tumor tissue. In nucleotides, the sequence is TGTGCCAGCAGGGGGACCCGGGCTTTAGAGACTCAGTACTTC. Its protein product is CASRGTRALETQYF.